What follows are 26 T cell receptor beta chains derived from one specimen sequenced in a study of blood T cell repertoires in COVID-19. Libraries were prepared by immunoSEQ multiplex PCR; TCRdb keeps only in-frame clonotypes and omits some of them. The sample records more than 95,000 clones, 87% being singletons. Sequenced input: peripheral blood. The origin of the receptors is a man aged 50 to 59 with acute or convalescent COVID-19.

The rearrangement links TRBV20-1 to TRBJ2-1; D might be TRBD1 (5 bases). Germline assignment: CDR1 DFQATT and CDR2 SNEGSKA (reference sequence). V was shortened by 6 bases and J by 10 bases, with 13 bases between the two germline ends. This CDR3 has 11 amino acids. The CDR3 region has the DNA TGCAGTGCGAGGCCTAGGGGCGAGCAGTTCTTC. It specifies CSARPRGEQFF.

This clone showed up just once. The rearrangement links TRBV24-1 to TRBJ2-1, with D perhaps TRBD2 (5 bases). Trimming left V 3 bases short and J 3 bases short, with 8 bases between. Looked up from germline, CDR1 is KGHDR and CDR2 is SFDVKD. There are 14 residues in the CDR3. CDR3 DNA: TGTGCCACCAGTGATGAGGGTTTCTACAATGAGCAGTTCTTC. Translated: CATSDEGFYNEQFF.

The rearrangement links TRBV19 to TRBJ1-4, with TRBD1 matching 8 bases. CDR1 and CDR2 (germline): LNHDA, SQIVND (reference sequence). This CDR3 region has 15 residues. J gave up 3 bases and V 5 bases, and 5 bases lay outside the gene matches. CDR3 region: CASSLKTGANEKLFF. CDR3 bases: TGTGCCAGTAGTCTAAAGACAGGGGCTAATGAAAAACTGTTTTTT.

The genes are TRBV9 and TRBJ2-3; a weak D match, TRBD2 (5 bases). Trimming took 0 bases from V and 4 from J, leaving 12 bases between them. CDR1 is SGDLS and CDR2 is YYNGEE in the germline V gene. The CDR3 runs 15 residues. Written as DNA, the CDR3 is TGTGCCAGCAGCGTAGCCTCGGGGAGCGCAGATACGCAGTATTTT. It specifies CASSVASGSADTQYF. Using reference TRBV9 and TRBJ2-3 for the parts outside the CDR3, the full variable domain is DSGVTQTPKHLITATGQRVTLRCSPRSGDLSVYWYQQSLDQGLQFLIQYYNGEERAKGNILERFSAQQFPDLHSELNLSSLELGDSALYFCASSVASGSADTQYFGPGTRLTVL.

The chain carries TRBV14 and TRBJ1-6, with D perhaps TRBD1 (6 bases). V shed 3 bases and J shed 7 bases, with 7 bases lying between them. This CDR3 has 13 amino acids. Germline V gene lookup returns CDR1 SGHDN and CDR2 FVKESK. The CDR3 reads CASSQGHNSPLHF. CDR3 bases: TGTGCCAGCAGCCAGGGACACAATTCACCCCTCCACTTT.

The chain has TRBV5-1 and TRBJ2-1, with D possibly TRBD2 on 5 matching bases. V was trimmed by 5 bases and J by 2 bases, leaving 11 bases between them. Germline V gene data show CDR1 as SGHRS and CDR2 as YFSETQ. This CDR3 region has 14 residues. CDR3 sequence reads: CASSSSGAYNEQFF. DNA of the CDR3: TGCGCCAGCAGTAGCAGCGGTGCCTACAATGAGCAGTTCTTC.

CDR3 region: CATTSGSPPDTQYF. The CDR3 region has the DNA TGTGCCACCACCAGCGGGAGTCCCCCAGATACGCAGTATTTT. The chain couples TRBV24-1 to TRBJ2-3, with 8 bases lining up with TRBD2. CDR3 length: 14 amino acids. V lost 8 bases to trimming and J lost 4 bases; unmatched junction nucleotides: 7. The germline V gene encodes CDR1 KGHDR and CDR2 SFDVKD.

This sequence joins TRBV19 and TRBJ2-7, with unresolved D. Germline V gene lookup returns CDR1 LNHDA and CDR2 SQIVND (reference sequence). The CDR3 contains 11 residues. The germline V and J ends were trimmed by 5 bases and 3 bases, with 5 bases remaining between them. The CDR3 is CASSPGYEQYF. CDR3 nucleotide sequence: TGTGCCAGTAGTCCGGGCTACGAGCAGTACTTC.

The chain is built from TRBV7-9 and TRBJ1-6; TRBD1 is a possible D gene (5 bases). The CDR3 length is 13 residues. V was shortened by 1 base and J by 7 bases, with 5 bases between the two germline ends. Germline V gene sequence: CDR1 SEHNR, CDR2 FQNEAQ (reference sequence). CDR3 sequence reads: CASSLGQNSPLHF. The CDR3 DNA sequence: TGTGCCAGCAGCTTAGGACAGAATTCACCCCTCCACTTT.

This clone appeared a few times. CDR3 amino acids: CASSHNDNYEQYF. DNA of the CDR3: TGCGCCAGCAGTCATAACGACAACTACGAGCAGTACTTC. This chain links TRBV5-1 with TRBJ2-7; D is ambiguous. The germline V gene has CDR1 SGHRS and CDR2 YFSETQ. V gave up 5 bases and J gave up 3 bases, with 12 bases separating them. The CDR3 consists of 13 residues.

This clone was seen only once. The rearrangement joins TRBV7-2 to TRBJ2-1, with 10 bases aligning to TRBD2. The CDR3 contains 15 residues. CDR1 SGHTA and CDR2 FQGNSA come from the germline V gene. The J segment lost 8 bases and the V segment lost 4 bases, leaving 8 bases of the junction unmatched. CDR3 protein: CASSSAGGPIYEQFF. The CDR3 DNA reads as TGTGCCAGCAGCTCAGCGGGAGGGCCGATTTATGAGCAGTTCTTC.

The chain is built from TRBV3-1 (or the pseudogene TRBV3-2) and TRBJ1-3; D gene ambiguous. V was clipped by 4 bases and J by 0 bases, with 13 bases between them. The CDR3 is 16 residues long. Germline V gene lookup returns CDR1 LGHDT and CDR2 YNNKEL (reference sequence). The CDR3 loop is CASSPPGRSSGNTIYF. The CDR3 DNA reads TGTGCCAGCAGCCCGCCTGGGCGAAGCTCTGGAAACACCATATATTTT.

This chain joins TRBV24-1 and TRBJ2-7; 7 bases line up with TRBD1. V lost 4 bases, J lost 0 bases, and 11 bases stayed unmatched. Germline values: CDR1 KGHDR, CDR2 SFDVKD. This CDR3 has 17 residues. The CDR3 sequence is CATSDQGQTLLSYEQYF. The CDR3 DNA is TGTGCCACCAGTGACCAGGGACAGACTCTCCTCTCCTACGAGCAGTACTTC.

V is TRBV5-4 and J is TRBJ2-5; 8 positions agree with TRBD2. J gave up 4 bases and V 0 bases, and 5 bases lay outside the gene matches. Germline assignment: CDR1 SGHNT and CDR2 YYREEE (reference sequence). The CDR3 length is 15 residues. CDR3 residues: CASSLGGREGETQYF. The CDR3 coding sequence is TGTGCCAGCAGCTTGGGGGGTCGGGAGGGAGAGACCCAGTACTTC.

This clone was observed a handful of times. V gene TRBV6-6 combines with J gene TRBJ1-1; the match to TRBD1 covers 10 bases. In germline, CDR1 is MNHNY, CDR2 SVGAGI (reference sequence). The V segment lost 5 bases and the J segment 5 bases; nucleotides outside the gene matches: 5. CDR3 size: 14 residues. The CDR3: CASSIGQGGTEAFF. The CDR3 nucleotides read TGTGCCAGCAGTATTGGACAGGGGGGTACTGAAGCTTTCTTT.

This chain uses TRBV2 with TRBJ2-7; 12 bases align to TRBD2. J lost 4 bases, V lost 6 bases, and 4 bases had no gene match. The germline gives CDR1 SNHLY, CDR2 FYNNEI. There are 14 residues in the CDR3. The CDR3 loop reads CASRPTSGSYEQYF. The CDR3 DNA follows: TGTGCCAGCAGACCGACTAGCGGGAGTTACGAGCAGTACTTC. The whole variable domain, filled in from reference TRBV2 and TRBJ2-7, reads EPEVTQTPSHQVTQMGQEVILRCVPISNHLYFYWYRQILGQKVEFLVSFYNNEISEKSEIFDDQFSVERPDGSNFTLKIRSTKLEDSAMYFCASRPTSGSYEQYFGPGTRLTVT.

This sequence joins TRBV2 and TRBJ2-5, with 7 bases that match TRBD1. The length of the CDR3 is 14 residues. The germline CDR1 and CDR2 sequences are SNHLY and FYNNEI. The V segment lost 4 bases and the J segment 4 bases; nucleotides outside the gene matches: 6. For the CDR3, the DNA is TGTGCCAGCAGTGGGGACAGTCGTGGAGAGACCCAGTACTTC. Translated: CASSGDSRGETQYF.

The table lists this clone with a count of one. V gene TRBV5-1 combines with J gene TRBJ2-5; no clear D gene. The germline V and J ends were trimmed by 0 bases and 2 bases, with 8 bases remaining between them. Germline V gives CDR1 SGHRS, CDR2 YFSETQ. The CDR3 has 14 amino acids. The CDR3 bases are TGCGCCAGCAGCTTGGCGGCTAGTCAAGAGACCCAGTACTTC. This sequence encodes CASSLAASQETQYF.

The rearrangement links TRBV5-1 to TRBJ1-2; TRBD1 matches 8 bases. This CDR3 is built from 14 residues. Germline CDR1 is SGHRS and CDR2 is YFSETQ. The J segment lost 5 bases and the V segment lost 4 bases, leaving 7 bases of the junction unmatched. The CDR3 here is CASSTSGTGYGYTF. As DNA, the CDR3 is TGCGCCAGCAGCACCTCCGGGACAGGTTATGGCTACACCTTC.

This chain connects TRBV27 to TRBJ2-1; D ambiguous. The germline V gene encodes CDR1 MNHEY and CDR2 SMNVEV (reference sequence). The V and J ends lost 7 bases and 7 bases respectively, with 14 bases between them. The CDR3 runs 13 residues. The chain's CDR3 is CASTTTGGNEQFF. The CDR3 nucleotides read TGTGCCAGCACCACTACTGGTGGGAATGAGCAGTTCTTC.

This clone was observed a handful of times. This chain uses TRBV6-5 with TRBJ2-1; 8 bases are a match to TRBD1. The trim removed 5 bases at V and 6 bases at J, leaving 3 bases unmatched. Germline V lookup: CDR1 MNHEY, CDR2 SVGAGI. The CDR3 covers 13 residues. The CDR3 is CASSRGQGNEQFF. In DNA form, the CDR3 reads TGTGCCAGCAGTAGAGGACAGGGCAATGAGCAGTTCTTC.

The rearrangement links TRBV10-1 to TRBJ2-2, with a possible D match to TRBD2 (6 bases). Germline V gene data show CDR1 as WNHNN and CDR2 as SYGVQD (reference sequence). The CDR3 loop spans 13 amino acids. Trimming shortened V by 5 bases and J by 6 bases, and 10 bases separated the two germline ends. Here the CDR3 DNA reads TGCGCCAGCAGTCCGACTAGTTCCGGGGAGCTGTTTTTT. Amino acids: CASSPTSSGELFF.

The V and J genes are TRBV18 and TRBJ1-1; 9 bases line up with TRBD1. This CDR3 contains 14 residues. The J segment lost 3 bases and the V segment lost 2 bases, leaving 1 base of the junction unmatched. The germline V gene encodes CDR1 KGHSH and CDR2 LQKENI. The DNA for the CDR3 is TGTGCCAGCTCACCAAACAGGGGGCACACTGAAGCTTTCTTT. It codes for CASSPNRGHTEAFF.

This clone has only one observation. The V gene is TRBV4-2, the J gene TRBJ2-1, with 11 nucleotides matching TRBD2. With 0 bases clipped from V and 8 bases from J, the junction kept 9 bases outside the gene matches. The CDR3 consists of 17 residues. From germline, CDR1 is LGHNA and CDR2 YNFKEQ. This CDR3 reads CASSQDWLAGGSDEQFF. CDR3 sequence (DNA): TGTGCCAGCAGCCAAGACTGGCTAGCGGGGGGATCCGATGAGCAGTTCTTC.

The table lists this clone with a count of one. This chain connects TRBV5-1 to TRBJ2-7; D not certain. The CDR3 runs to 13 residues. CDR1 and CDR2 (germline): SGHRS, YFSETQ. The V and J ends lost 0 bases and 3 bases respectively, with 7 bases between them. CDR3 region: CASSLGSSYEQYF. CDR3 DNA sequence: TGCGCCAGCAGCTTGGGGTCTAGCTACGAGCAGTACTTC. Full variable domain (remainder filled in from reference TRBV5-1 and TRBJ2-7): KAGVTQTPRYLIKTRGQQVTLSCSPISGHRSVSWYQQTPGQGLQFLFEYFSETQRNKGNFPGRFSGRQFSNSRSEMNVSTLELGDSALYLCASSLGSSYEQYFGPGTRLTVT.

The CDR3 protein is CASSSRTSGGTQYF. Here the CDR3 DNA reads TGTGCCAGCAGCTCTAGAACTAGCGGGGGGACCCAGTACTTC. V gene TRBV13 combines with J gene TRBJ2-5; 11 bases match TRBD2. After removal of 4 bases from V and 7 bases from J, the junction contained 5 bases not matched to a gene. CDR1 PRHDT and CDR2 FYEKMQ come from the germline V gene (reference sequence). The CDR3 spans 14 residues.